Below, 20 T cell receptor beta chains from the same sample are listed, as sequenced in a study of blood T cell repertoires in COVID-19. Data came from immunoSEQ multiplex PCR; TCRdb stores just in-frame clones and leaves some out. Of about 220,000 clones in the sample, approximately 80% are singletons; the top ten hold approximately 4.5%. Input material: peripheral blood. These receptors were obtained from a woman aged 65 to 85 with acute or convalescent COVID-19.

This clone was recorded only once. J is TRBJ1-1 and V is TRBV30; D call uncertain. V was shortened by 2 bases and J by 1 base, with 17 bases between the two germline ends. This CDR3 is built from 16 residues. The germline gives CDR1 GTSNPN, CDR2 SVGIG (reference sequence). The CDR3 spells CAWSIARVGGNTEAFF. The CDR3 DNA is TGTGCCTGGAGTATCGCTAGGGTAGGAGGGAACACTGAAGCTTTCTTT. The whole variable domain, filled in from reference TRBV30 and TRBJ1-1, reads SQTIHQWPATLVQPVGSPLSLECTVEGTSNPNLYWYRQAAGRGLQLLFYSVGIGQISSEVPQNLSASRPQDRQFILSSKKLLLSDSGFYLCAWSIARVGGNTEAFFGQGTRLTVV.

This clone was detected only a few times. The J gene is TRBJ1-2, the V gene TRBV4-2; 7 positions agree with TRBD1. Germline V gene sequence: CDR1 LGHNA, CDR2 YNFKEQ. This CDR3 has 17 amino acids. J lost 3 bases, V lost 2 bases, and 12 bases had no gene match. CDR3 in amino acids: CASSQKTGGTDDYGYTF. CDR3 coding DNA: TGTGCCAGCAGCCAAAAGACTGGGGGGACAGATGACTATGGCTACACCTTC.

This chain joins TRBV9 and TRBJ2-5; TRBD2 agrees at 12 bases. The CDR3 has 15 amino acids. CDR1 is SGDLS, CDR2 YYNGEE, per germline. After removal of 4 bases from V and 5 bases from J, the junction contained 6 bases not matched to a gene. The DNA for the CDR3 is TGTGCCAGCAGCTCTAGCGGGGGGGGCCTGGAGACCCAGTACTTC. Translation: CASSSSGGGLETQYF.

V and J are TRBV28 and TRBJ1-1, with a weak D call TRBD1 (5 bases). The V end lost 11 bases, the J end lost 0 bases, and 13 bases lay between the germline ends. The CDR3 loop spans 13 amino acids. Germline values: CDR1 MDHEN, CDR2 SYDVKM. In nucleotides, the CDR3 is TGTGCCGCGCAAACAGGAATGAACACTGAAGCTTTCTTT. As protein: CAAQTGMNTEAFF. Drawing the rest from reference TRBV28 and TRBJ1-1, the complete variable domain is DVKVTQSSRYLVKRTGEKVFLECVQDMDHENMFWYRQDPGLGLRLIYFSYDVKMKEKGDIPEGYSVSREKKERFSLILESASTNQTSMYLCAAQTGMNTEAFFGQGTRLTVV.

This clone was counted only a few times. The genes are TRBV14 and TRBJ1-2; 10 positions match TRBD1. The J segment lost 6 bases and the V segment lost 0 bases, leaving 10 bases of the junction unmatched. From germline, CDR1 is SGHDN and CDR2 FVKESK. CDR3 length: 17 residues. CDR3 sequence: CASSQDRVLGTGDGYTF. DNA for the CDR3: TGTGCCAGCAGCCAAGATCGAGTGTTAGGGACAGGGGATGGCTACACCTTC.

The chain recombines TRBV30 with TRBJ1-5; maybe TRBD1 (6 bases). Trimming stripped 2 bases from V and 5 bases from J, with 13 bases between. Germline-derived CDR1 and CDR2 are GTSNPN and SVGIG (reference sequence). This CDR3 comprises 14 residues. CDR3 amino acids: CAWSYRVPHQPQHF. The CDR3 coding sequence is TGTGCCTGGAGTTACAGGGTTCCCCATCAGCCCCAGCATTTT.

A single count supports this clone. The rearrangement uses TRBV5-1 and TRBJ2-1; TRBD2 aligns across 7 bases. CDR1 is SGHRS, CDR2 YFSETQ, per germline. Unmatched junction bases numbered 6, after V lost 1 base and J lost 5 bases. The CDR3 runs to 15 residues. CDR3 in DNA: TGCGCCAGCAGCTTGCGTGCGGGGGATCACAATGAGCAGTTCTTC. Translated: CASSLRAGDHNEQFF. Variable domain in full (rest from reference TRBV5-1 and TRBJ2-1): KAGVTQTPRYLIKTRGQQVTLSCSPISGHRSVSWYQQTPGQGLQFLFEYFSETQRNKGNFPGRFSGRQFSNSRSEMNVSTLELGDSALYLCASSLRAGDHNEQFFGPGTRLTVL.

This chain joins TRBV5-1 and TRBJ2-5; weak D call: TRBD2 (7 bases). V was clipped by 4 bases and J by 4 bases, with 20 bases between them. This CDR3 is built from 16 residues. Germline V lookup: CDR1 SGHRS, CDR2 YFSETQ. CDR3 protein: CASSLETGGRRETQYF. The DNA for the CDR3 is TGCGCCAGCAGCCTTGAGACGGGGGGCCGGAGAGAGACCCAGTACTTC.

CDR3 in DNA: TGTGCCAGCACCTTGCGGGTAAATCTTGGCGAGCAGTACTTC. Amino acid sequence: CASTLRVNLGEQYF. The chain couples TRBV11-1 to TRBJ2-7; possibly TRBD2 for D (5 bases). Trimming left V 7 bases short and J 6 bases short, with 19 bases between. Germline CDR1 reads SGHAT; CDR2 reads FQDESV (reference sequence). This CDR3 contains 14 residues.

The chain carries TRBV2 and TRBJ2-3; 13 bases agree with TRBD2. The CDR3 totals 16 residues. CDR1 is SNHLY, CDR2 FYNNEI, per germline. Trimming at V came to 1 base and at J to 3 bases, leaving 1 base not matched to a gene. The CDR3 loop reads CASSEGTSGGTDTQYF. The CDR3 coding sequence is TGTGCCAGCAGTGAAGGGACTAGCGGGGGAACAGATACGCAGTATTTT. Using reference TRBV2 and TRBJ2-3 for the parts outside the CDR3, the full variable domain is EPEVTQTPSHQVTQMGQEVILRCVPISNHLYFYWYRQILGQKVEFLVSFYNNEISEKSEIFDDQFSVERPDGSNFTLKIRSTKLEDSAMYFCASSEGTSGGTDTQYFGPGTRLTVL.

V gene TRBV3-1 (or the pseudogene TRBV3-2) combines with J gene TRBJ2-5, with D perhaps TRBD1 (5 bases). The CDR3 has 16 residues. V lost 0 bases and J lost 2, with 13 bases in between. The germline V gene encodes CDR1 LGHDT and CDR2 YNNKEL (reference sequence). CDR3 bases: TGTGCCAGCAGCCAAGAAACAGGAGTGATTCAAGAGACCCAGTACTTC. Translating it yields CASSQETGVIQETQYF.

The chain joins TRBV19 to TRBJ2-7; a possible D gene is TRBD1 (5 bases). V lost 5 bases, J lost 3 bases, and 17 bases lay in between. Germline V CDR1 and CDR2: LNHDA, SQIVND (reference sequence). The CDR3 has 15 amino acids. The CDR3: CASSSRSGASYEQYF. CDR3 bases: TGTGCCAGTAGTTCGAGAAGTGGGGCAAGCTACGAGCAGTACTTC.

The chain has TRBV11-2 and TRBJ2-7, with D possibly being TRBD1 (6 bases). Germline V gene lookup returns CDR1 SGHAT and CDR2 FQNNGV. V was cut by 3 bases and J by 2 bases, with 8 bases left in between. The CDR3 spans 13 residues. The CDR3 here is CASSFNRAYEQYF. CDR3 coding DNA: TGTGCCAGCAGCTTCAACAGGGCCTACGAGCAGTACTTC.

This clone was counted once. The chain uses TRBV10-2 and TRBJ2-3, with 9 nucleotides matching TRBD1. CDR1 and CDR2 (germline): WSHSY, SAAADI. J lost 2 bases, V lost 6 bases, and 6 bases had no gene match. The CDR3 has 15 residues. As DNA, the CDR3 is TGCGCCAGCAGGGGGGACAGGGAAAACACAGATACGCAGTATTTT. Its translation is CASRGDRENTDTQYF.

The CDR3: CASSQPGTETYNEQFF. CDR3 DNA sequence: TGCGCCAGCAGCCAACCTGGGACAGAGACCTACAATGAGCAGTTCTTC. The chain employs TRBV4-1 and TRBJ2-1; 7 bases fit TRBD1. J was trimmed by 2 bases and V by 2 bases; bases with no gene match: 6. This CDR3 has 16 residues. The V gene's germline CDR1 is MGHRA and CDR2 YSYEKL.

V usage is TRBV27 and J usage is TRBJ1-6, with TRBD1 matching 9 bases. The V gene's germline CDR1 is MNHEY and CDR2 SMNVEV (reference sequence). The trim removed 5 bases at V and 10 bases at J, leaving 9 bases unmatched. The CDR3 runs to 15 residues. The CDR3 sequence: CASSPPGTGKSPLHF. The CDR3 coding sequence is TGTGCCAGCAGTCCTCCCGGGACAGGGAAATCACCCCTCCACTTT.

V gene TRBV7-2 combines with J gene TRBJ2-5, with a tentative D call TRBD2 (5 bases). V was pared by 6 bases and J by 2 bases, with 16 bases between. CDR3 length: 15 residues. Looked up from germline, CDR1 is SGHTA and CDR2 is FQGNSA. CDR3 loop: CASSTLPGTQETQYF. The CDR3 nucleotides are TGTGCCAGCAGTACACTCCCGGGAACTCAAGAGACCCAGTACTTC.

This clone was recorded only once. V usage is TRBV24-1 and J usage is TRBJ2-5; D is uncertain. This CDR3 spans 12 amino acids. CDR1 is KGHDR and CDR2 is SFDVKD in the germline V gene. Trimming took off 5 bases at V and 3 bases at J, with 6 bases between the two ends. CDR3 bases: TGTGCCACCAGTGGAACAGAAGAGACCCAGTACTTC. Residues: CATSGTEETQYF.

This chain links TRBV21-1 with TRBJ2-6; the listed D gene, TRBD1, was not tested against the DNA. TRBV21-1 is flagged as a pseudogene. The CDR3 runs 16 residues. The CDR3 here is CASSKASGTGANVLTF. Here the CDR3 DNA reads TGTGCCAGCAGCAAAGCCTCAGGCACTGGGGCCAACGTCCTGACTTTC.

This clone was found a few times. The genes are TRBV6-2 or TRBV6-3 and TRBJ1-2; perhaps TRBD1 as D (6 bases). The V gene's germline CDR1 is MNHEY and CDR2 SVGEGT. Trimming left V 5 bases short and J 4 bases short, with 8 bases between. This CDR3 spans 12 amino acids. CDR3 coding DNA: TGTGCCAGCAGTGCGGGGGCCTATGGCTACACCTTC. Its translation: CASSAGAYGYTF.